These T cell receptor beta chains were read from a single sample in a study of blood T cells in healthy people across ages. TCRdb used MiXCR to reprocess the 5' RACE reads, holding one entry per CDR3 protein. Among around 800,000 distinct CDR3 sequences listed, 62% were seen once. The sample consisted of blood. The receptors were gathered from a man under 40 in good health. CDR3s include the opening cysteine and the closing phenylalanine or tryptophan. A D gene is named only where the DNA matches it firmly. A clone size is listed for some rows: how often the clone was seen (once, few, many), or a class if it is expanded.

few,TRBJ1-2,TRBD1,TRBV4-3,16,CASSQGTGATNYGYTF,TGCGCCAGCAGCCAAGGGACAGGGGCGACTAACTATGGCTACACCTTC
few,TRBJ2-7,.,TRBV11-2,14,CASSPNGVPYEQYF,TGTGCCAGCAGCCCCAATGGGGTCCCCTACGAGCAGTACTTC
.,TRBJ1-2,TRBD1,TRBV7-2,15,CASSKAGQAVYGYTF,TGTGCCAGCAGCAAAGCGGGACAGGCGGTCTATGGCTACACCTTC
.,TRBJ2-3,TRBD1,TRBV28,16,CASSFGETGETDTQYF,TGTGCCAGCAGTTTTGGGGAGACAGGGGAGACAGATACGCAGTATTTT
.,TRBJ2-7,.,TRBV3-1,13,CASSQLRAGEQYF,TGTGCCAGCAGCCAACTCCGGGCTGGCGAGCAGTACTTC
.,TRBJ1-2,.,TRBV4-3,17,CASSQDWGGAGYYGYTF,TGCGCCAGCAGCCAAGATTGGGGGGGTGCGGGTTACTATGGCTACACCTTC
.,TRBJ2-1,.,TRBV7-8,14,CASSLGGELREQFF,TGTGCCAGCAGCTTAGGGGGGGAGCTGAGGGAGCAGTTCTTC
.,TRBJ2-3,TRBD2,TRBV12-3/TRBV12-4,15,CASSLRGFGTDTQYF,TGTGCCAGCAGTTTGCGGGGGTTCGGCACAGATACGCAGTATTTT
.,TRBJ1-5,.,TRBV4-2,15,CASSQGQFSNQPQHF,TGTGCCAGCAGCCAAGGACAGTTTAGCAATCAGCCCCAGCATTTT
.,TRBJ1-4,.,TRBV20-1,13,CSASLTVNEKLFF,TGCAGTGCTAGTTTAACAGTAAATGAAAAACTGTTTTTT
.,TRBJ2-5,.,TRBV9,13,CASSPMGAETQYF,TGTGCCAGCAGCCCGATGGGGGCGGAGACCCAGTACTTC
.,TRBJ2-7,.,TRBV20-1,11,CSARSGYEQYF,TGCAGTGCTAGATCAGGGTACGAGCAGTACTTC
.,TRBJ1-5,.,TRBV29-1,12,CSVGAGDQPQHF,TGCAGCGTTGGCGCGGGAGATCAGCCCCAGCATTTT
.,TRBJ2-7,TRBD2,TRBV20-1,15,CSAMTSGGSPYEQYF,TGCAGTGCTATGACTAGCGGGGGTTCCCCCTACGAGCAGTACTTC
.,TRBJ2-1,.,TRBV30,12,CAWRVMKPEQFF,TGTGCCTGGAGGGTAATGAAACCAGAGCAGTTCTTC
few,TRBJ2-5,TRBD2,TRBV5-1,16,CASSLVLAGNKETQYF,TGCGCCAGCAGCTTGGTGTTAGCGGGGAACAAAGAGACCCAGTACTTC
.,TRBJ2-3,.,TRBV7-9,16,CASSLAGGVSTDTQYF,TGTGCCAGCAGCTTAGCCGGAGGGGTTAGCACAGATACGCAGTATTTT
.,TRBJ2-1,.,TRBV27,15,CASSLSVTPYNEQFF,TGTGCCAGCAGTTTATCGGTCACACCTTACAATGAGCAGTTCTTC
.,TRBJ2-6,.,TRBV12-3/TRBV12-4,16,CASTPRALFGANVLTF,TGTGCCAGCACCCCGAGAGCCCTCTTTGGGGCCAACGTCCTGACTTTC
.,TRBJ2-3,.,TRBV6-1,17,CASSPGTWQSRADTQYF,TGTGCCAGCAGTCCCGGAACTTGGCAGTCACGGGCAGATACGCAGTATTTT
.,TRBJ2-7,.,TRBV11-1,12,CASSSLAPEQYF,TGTGCCAGCAGCTCTTTAGCGCCCGAGCAGTACTTC
few,TRBJ1-5,TRBD1,TRBV27,15,CASRQGEYSNQPQHF,TGTGCCAGCAGACAGGGGGAATATAGCAATCAGCCCCAGCATTTT
few,TRBJ2-7,.,TRBV29-1,11,CSARRLDEQYF,TGCAGCGCACGAAGACTAGACGAGCAGTACTTC
.,TRBJ2-6,TRBD1,TRBV5-1,15,CASSFDRAGANVLTF,TGCGCCAGCAGCTTCGACAGGGCTGGGGCCAACGTCCTGACTTTC
.,TRBJ2-2,.,TRBV7-9,15,CASSLPSSYTGELFF,TGTGCCAGCAGCTTACCCAGCAGTTACACCGGGGAGCTGTTTTTT
few,TRBJ2-1,.,TRBV29-1,13,CSVDIYSYNEQFF,TGCAGCGTTGACATTTACAGCTACAATGAGCAGTTCTTC
.,TRBJ1-2,.,TRBV5-6,14,CASSLYTVNYGYTF,TGTGCCAGCAGCTTGTACACCGTCAACTATGGCTACACCTTC
.,TRBJ1-2,TRBD1,TRBV27,15,CASSSWDRPPYGYTF,TGTGCCAGCAGTTCCTGGGACAGGCCTCCCTATGGCTACACCTTC
.,TRBJ1-5,.,TRBV5-5,15,CASSSHSGSDQPQHF,TGTGCCAGCAGCTCACACTCCGGGAGCGATCAGCCCCAGCATTTT
once,TRBJ2-7,TRBD1,TRBV18,15,CASSRLTGNRGEQYF,TGTGCCAGCTCACGACTGACAGGGAACCGGGGCGAGCAGTACTTC
few,TRBJ1-4,TRBD1,TRBV9,17,CASSVGTGGDLGEKLFF,TGTGCCAGCAGCGTTGGGACAGGGGGTGATCTCGGTGAAAAACTGTTTTTT
.,TRBJ2-7,.,TRBV20-1,13,CSAKDGNSYEQYF,TGCAGTGCTAAGGACGGGAACTCCTACGAGCAGTACTTC
once,TRBJ2-1,.,TRBV6-6,12,CASSTRLDEQFF,TGTGCCAGCAGCACCCGGTTGGATGAGCAGTTCTTC
few,TRBJ1-2,TRBD1,TRBV2,15,CASSADRGKGYGYTF,TGTGCCAGCAGTGCCGACAGGGGGAAAGGGTATGGCTACACCTTC
.,TRBJ2-1,TRBD2,TRBV6-1,16,CASTRSIGSGGNEQFF,TGTGCCAGCACTCGCTCTATAGGCAGCGGGGGAAATGAGCAGTTCTTC
.,TRBJ2-7,TRBD1,TRBV5-5,16,CASSFVAGTGEDEQYF,TGTGCCAGCAGCTTCGTAGCCGGGACAGGGGAGGACGAGCAGTACTTC
.,TRBJ2-3,TRBD2,TRBV5-1,16,CASSLGAGGQTDTQYF,TGCGCCAGCAGCTTGGGAGCGGGGGGACAGACAGATACGCAGTATTTT
.,TRBJ1-1,.,TRBV7-9,15,CASSHVGTPNTEAFF,TGTGCCAGCAGCCACGTCGGGACACCAAACACTGAAGCTTTCTTT
few,TRBJ2-7,.,TRBV12-3/TRBV12-4,12,CASPGTRYEQYF,TGTGCCAGCCCTGGGACGCGCTACGAGCAGTACTTC
few,TRBJ2-3,.,TRBV10-3,12,CAISPGSDTQYF,TGTGCCATCTCCCCAGGGTCCGATACGCAGTATTTT